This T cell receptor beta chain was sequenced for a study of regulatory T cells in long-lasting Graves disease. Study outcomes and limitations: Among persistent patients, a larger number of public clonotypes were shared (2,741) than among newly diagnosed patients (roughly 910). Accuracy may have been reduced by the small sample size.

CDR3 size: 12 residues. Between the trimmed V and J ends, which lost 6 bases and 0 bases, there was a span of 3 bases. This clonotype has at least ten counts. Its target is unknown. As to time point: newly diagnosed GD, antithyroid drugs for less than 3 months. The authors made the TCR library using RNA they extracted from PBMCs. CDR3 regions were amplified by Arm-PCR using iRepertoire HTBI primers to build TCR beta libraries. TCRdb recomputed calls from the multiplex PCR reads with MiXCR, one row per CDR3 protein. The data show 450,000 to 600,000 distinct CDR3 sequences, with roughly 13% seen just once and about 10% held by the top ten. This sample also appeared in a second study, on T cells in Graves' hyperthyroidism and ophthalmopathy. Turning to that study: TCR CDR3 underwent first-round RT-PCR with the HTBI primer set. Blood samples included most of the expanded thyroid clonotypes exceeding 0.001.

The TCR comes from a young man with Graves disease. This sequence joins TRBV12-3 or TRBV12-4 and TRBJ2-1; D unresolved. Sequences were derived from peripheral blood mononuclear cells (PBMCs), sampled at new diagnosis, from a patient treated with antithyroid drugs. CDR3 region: CASRRSYNEQFF. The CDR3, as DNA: TGTGCCAGCAGACGCTCCTACAATGAGCAGTTCTTC.